This T cell receptor beta chain was captured in a study of beta chain features in type 1 diabetes (dated by TCRdb to between 2018 and 2020). Describing the broader study: Mean age, gender distribution, total cell number and subset yield did not differ between patients and healthy donors. A total of approximately 100,000,000 sorted cells were examined across all samples, and the number of cells per subset was strongly correlated with RNA yield. The study compared the TCRB repertoires of sorted circulating CD4+ T cell subsets in recently diagnosed type 1 diabetes patients with those in matched healthy donors. Regulatory and stem cell-like memory subsets were isolated from only 8 patients and about eight healthy donors, whereas naive and central memory subsets came from all 28 donors. Overall results and qualifications from the work: Naive, central memory and regulatory TCRB repertoires appeared more similar among patients than among healthy donors. Shorter templates might have been favored by PCR, but patient and control samples were amplified and corrected together, so both groups would have been affected equally by any skew. Because cDNA was sequenced instead of genomic DNA, highly expressing activated cells could be over-represented, though the groups showed no difference in activation or CD3 levels. Type 1 diabetes patients showed a moderate but significant shortening of TCRB CDR3 length in all four CD4+ subsets. Fewer insertions and more nucleotide deletions at VDJ recombination sites were observed in patients with type 1 diabetes, implying thymic rearrangement abnormalities. Because small numbers of individuals were included in the HLA sub-analyses, any influence of HLA type on TCRB rearrangement was left unresolved.

A single peripheral blood draw of about 116 mL on average was collected from each donor into heparinised tubes. A BD FACSAria II was used to sort naive, central memory, regulatory and stem cell-like memory CD4+ T cells with a panel that included CD45RO, CCR7, CD25, CD127, CD95 and CD27. A purity above 98% was achieved for all sorted populations. Right away, PBMCs were isolated by Lymphoprep density gradient centrifugation and were stained directly, with no culture step. So that batch effects would be minimized, each experiment stained and sorted samples in pairs, pairing one healthy donor with one patient. This clone has more than one count but fewer than ten. Its antigen is not yet known. It has no much larger one-base neighbor in the sample; base qualities were not kept. Relative to germline, V is missing 6 bases and J is missing 1 base, with 5 bases of the junction outside any gene match. From the germline V gene, CDR1 is SGDLS and CDR2 is YYNGEE. The CDR3 runs 14 residues from the cysteine to the phenylalanine. Kept here is only the CDR3 DNA, which spans 42 bases and is read in frame from base 1.

The entire isolated RNA was reverse transcribed using the High Capacity cDNA Reverse Transcription Kit, and thus expressed TCRB transcripts were sequenced. Deep immunoSEQ sequencing was applied to naive, central memory and regulatory T cell samples, giving an average of about 3.7 million total reads per sample. Sorted cells were lysed in RLT buffer, and RNA was extracted using DNase-treated RNeasy Micro or Mini kits according to cell number. Each cell subset was processed on its own to prevent cross-contamination, while patient and healthy donor samples were processed together. TCRB sequences were amplified from cDNA with the immunoSEQ multiplex PCR, producing 87-bp fragments spanning the CDR3 region. The amplicons were sequenced using the Illumina HiSeq platform. For the original study's pipeline: Synthetic template baselines were used to correct PCR bias computationally, reads within Hamming distance 2 were collapsed, and singletons that could not be merged were discarded. By aligning reads against IMGT, V, D and J genes, CDR3 length, and insertions or deletions at six rearrangement sites were assigned. Within each subset, clonotype counts were normalized to sorted cell number, and only after that were true diversity and Gini coefficients computed with the tcR R package. The overlap coefficient, calculated on TCRB nucleotide sequences, was used to quantify repertoire sharing. Out-of-frame TCRB sequences from naive cells were analyzed to stand in for the pre-selection repertoire. TCRdb took over this immuneACCESS table, retaining in-frame rearrangements with V and J assigned. Such tables are incomplete; in checked studies, under half of the missing clones stem from an unresolved V gene, and the remainder is unexplained. The V and J calls and clone size come from that table; D and trimming were worked out from the DNA. Present in this sample are roughly 450,000 clones, over 9.5% of which were seen just once. The top ten clones comprise more than 0.045% of the sample.

The source is a woman aged 18-30 years in good health. What was sequenced was naive CD4+ T cells from blood. Sample cell subset or site, as interpreted from the label and publication: true naive CD4+ T cells. The rearrangement joined TRBV9 to TRBJ2-3, and 7 junction bases match TRBD1. The nucleotides are TGTGCCAGCAAGGGGACAGACGGCACAGATACGCAGTATTTT. This yields the protein CASKGTDGTDTQYF. With all but the CDR3 taken from the reference TRBV9 and TRBJ2-3 genes, the full variable domain is: DSGVTQTPKHLITATGQRVTLRCSPRSGDLSVYWYQQSLDQGLQFLIQYYNGEERAKGNILERFSAQQFPDLHSELNLSSLELGDSALYFCASKGTDGTDTQYFGPGTRLTVL.